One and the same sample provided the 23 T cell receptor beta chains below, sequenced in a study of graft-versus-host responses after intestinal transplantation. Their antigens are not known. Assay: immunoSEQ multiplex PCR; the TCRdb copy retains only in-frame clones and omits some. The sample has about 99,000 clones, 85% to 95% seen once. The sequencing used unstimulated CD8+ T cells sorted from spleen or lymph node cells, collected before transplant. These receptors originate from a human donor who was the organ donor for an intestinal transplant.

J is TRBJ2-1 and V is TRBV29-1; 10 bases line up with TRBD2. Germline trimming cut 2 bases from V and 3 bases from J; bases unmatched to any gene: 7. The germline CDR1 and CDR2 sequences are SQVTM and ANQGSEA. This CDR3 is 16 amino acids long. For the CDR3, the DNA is TGCAGCGTTGAACTTGCCACTAGCGGGGTCTACAATGAGCAGTTCTTC. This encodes CSVELATSGVYNEQFF.

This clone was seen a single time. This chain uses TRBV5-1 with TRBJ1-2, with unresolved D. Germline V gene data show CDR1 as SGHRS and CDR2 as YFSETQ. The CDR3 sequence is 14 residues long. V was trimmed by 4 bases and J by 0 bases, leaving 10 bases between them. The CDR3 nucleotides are TGCGCCAGCAGCGTCCAGGAAGCTAACTATGGCTACACCTTC. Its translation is CASSVQEANYGYTF.

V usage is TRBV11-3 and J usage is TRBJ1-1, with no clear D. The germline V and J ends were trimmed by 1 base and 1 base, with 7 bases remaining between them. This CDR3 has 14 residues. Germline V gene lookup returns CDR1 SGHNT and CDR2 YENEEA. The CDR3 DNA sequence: TGTGCCAGCAGCTTAGGGGCAAGGAACACTGAAGCTTTCTTT. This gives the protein CASSLGARNTEAFF. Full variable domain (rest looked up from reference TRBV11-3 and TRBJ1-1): EAGVVQSPRYKIIEKKQPVAFWCNPISGHNTLYWYLQNLGQGPELLIRYENEEAVDDSQLPKDRFSAERLKGVDSTLKIQPAELGDSAVYLCASSLGARNTEAFFGQGTRLTVV.

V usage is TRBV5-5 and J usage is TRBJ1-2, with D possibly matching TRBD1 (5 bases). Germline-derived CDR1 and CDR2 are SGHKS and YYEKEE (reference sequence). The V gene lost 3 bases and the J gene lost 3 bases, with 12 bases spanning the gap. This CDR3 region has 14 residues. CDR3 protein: CASSSSGYDYGYTF. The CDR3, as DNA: TGTGCCAGCAGCTCGTCAGGGTATGACTATGGCTACACCTTC.

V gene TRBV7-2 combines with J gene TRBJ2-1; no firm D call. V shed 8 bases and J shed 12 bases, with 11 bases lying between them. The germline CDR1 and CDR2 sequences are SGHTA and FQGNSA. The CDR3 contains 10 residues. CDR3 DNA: TGTGCCAGCGAGTCAGGTGTGCAGTTCTTC. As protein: CASESGVQFF.

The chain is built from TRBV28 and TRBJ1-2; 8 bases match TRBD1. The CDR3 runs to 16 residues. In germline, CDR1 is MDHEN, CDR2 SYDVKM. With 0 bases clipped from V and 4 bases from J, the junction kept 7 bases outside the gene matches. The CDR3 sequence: CASSLWGQESSYGYTF. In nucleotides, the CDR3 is TGTGCCAGCAGTTTATGGGGACAGGAATCCTCCTATGGCTACACCTTC.

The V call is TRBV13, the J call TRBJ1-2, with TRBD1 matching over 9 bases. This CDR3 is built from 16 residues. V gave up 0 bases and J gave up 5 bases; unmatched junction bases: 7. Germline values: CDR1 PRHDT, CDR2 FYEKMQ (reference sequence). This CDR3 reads CASSLGLTGGRYGYTF. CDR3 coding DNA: TGTGCCAGCAGCTTAGGCCTAACAGGGGGCAGGTATGGCTACACCTTC. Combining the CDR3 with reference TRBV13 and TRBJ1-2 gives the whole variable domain AAGVIQSPRHLIKEKRETATLKCYPIPRHDTVYWYQQGPGQDPQFLISFYEKMQSDKGSIPDRFSAQQFSDYHSELNMSSLELGDSALYFCASSLGLTGGRYGYTFGSGTRLTVV.

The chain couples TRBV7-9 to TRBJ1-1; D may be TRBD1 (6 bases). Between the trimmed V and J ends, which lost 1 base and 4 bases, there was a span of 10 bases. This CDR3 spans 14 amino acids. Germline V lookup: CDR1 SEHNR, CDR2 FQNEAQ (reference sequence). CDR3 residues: CASSLGGPGTEAFF. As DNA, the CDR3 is TGTGCCAGCAGCTTAGGGGGGCCGGGCACTGAAGCTTTCTTT.

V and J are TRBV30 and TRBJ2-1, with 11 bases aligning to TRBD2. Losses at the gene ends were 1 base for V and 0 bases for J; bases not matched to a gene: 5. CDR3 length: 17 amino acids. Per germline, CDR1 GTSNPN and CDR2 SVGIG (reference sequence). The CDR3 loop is CAWSGTSGGSSYNEQFF. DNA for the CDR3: TGTGCCTGGAGTGGCACTAGCGGGGGTAGCTCCTACAATGAGCAGTTCTTC.

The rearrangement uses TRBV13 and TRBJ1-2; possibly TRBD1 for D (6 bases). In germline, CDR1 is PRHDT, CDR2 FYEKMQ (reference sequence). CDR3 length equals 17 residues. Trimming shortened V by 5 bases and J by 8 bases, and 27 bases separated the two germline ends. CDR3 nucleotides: TGTGCCAGCAGCCCTGGGACAACTGTTCAAATGCTGGGGGGCTACACCTTC. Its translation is CASSPGTTVQMLGGYTF.

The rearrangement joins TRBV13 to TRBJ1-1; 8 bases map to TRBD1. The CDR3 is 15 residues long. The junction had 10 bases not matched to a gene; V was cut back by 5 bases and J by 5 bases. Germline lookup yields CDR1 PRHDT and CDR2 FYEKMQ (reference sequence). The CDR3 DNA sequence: TGTGCCAGCAGCCAGAGACAGGGGCCTATGACTGAAGCTTTCTTT. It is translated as CASSQRQGPMTEAFF.

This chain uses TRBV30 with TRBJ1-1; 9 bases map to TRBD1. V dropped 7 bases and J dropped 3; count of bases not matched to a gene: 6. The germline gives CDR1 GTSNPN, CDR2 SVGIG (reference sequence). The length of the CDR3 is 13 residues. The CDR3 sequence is CALSGQGDTEAFF. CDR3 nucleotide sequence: TGTGCCTTATCGGGACAGGGAGACACTGAAGCTTTCTTT.

CDR3 DNA sequence: TGTGCCAGCAGTTCGAGGGGGCGCATCTGGGCTGAAGCTTTCTTT. Protein: CASSSRGRIWAEAFF. The chain has TRBV6-5 and TRBJ1-1; the match to TRBD1 covers 7 bases. Germline V lookup: CDR1 MNHEY, CDR2 SVGAGI. The CDR3 extends over 15 amino acids. The junction had 11 bases not matched to a gene; V was cut back by 4 bases and J by 6 bases.

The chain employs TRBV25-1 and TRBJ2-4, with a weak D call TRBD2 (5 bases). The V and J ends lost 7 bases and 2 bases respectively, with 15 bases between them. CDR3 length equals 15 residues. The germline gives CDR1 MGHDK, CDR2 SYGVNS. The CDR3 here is CASTPTGLSKNIQYF. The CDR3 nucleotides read TGTGCCAGCACTCCTACGGGGTTGTCCAAAAACATTCAGTACTTC.

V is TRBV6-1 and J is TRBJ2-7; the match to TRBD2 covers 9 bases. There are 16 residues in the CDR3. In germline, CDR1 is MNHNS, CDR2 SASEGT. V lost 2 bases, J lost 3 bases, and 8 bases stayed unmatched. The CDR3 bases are TGTGCCAGCAGTGAATCGGTGACTAGCGGAATCTACGAGCAGTACTTC. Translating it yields CASSESVTSGIYEQYF.

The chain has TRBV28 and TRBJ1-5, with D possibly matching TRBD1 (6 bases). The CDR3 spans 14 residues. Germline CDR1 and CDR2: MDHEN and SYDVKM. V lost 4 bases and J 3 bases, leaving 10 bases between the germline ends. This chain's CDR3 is CASSYQGYNQPQHF. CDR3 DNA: TGTGCCAGCAGTTACCAGGGGTACAATCAGCCCCAGCATTTT.

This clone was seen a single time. CDR3 sequence (DNA): TGTGCCAGCATGGGGGGAGTGAACACTGAAGCTTTCTTT. Protein: CASMGGVNTEAFF. This rearrangement joins TRBV6-1 to TRBJ1-1, with a weak D call TRBD1 (5 bases). CDR1 and CDR2 from the germline V gene are MNHNS and SASEGT. The CDR3 consists of 13 residues. V was clipped by 7 bases and J by 0 bases, with 9 bases between them.

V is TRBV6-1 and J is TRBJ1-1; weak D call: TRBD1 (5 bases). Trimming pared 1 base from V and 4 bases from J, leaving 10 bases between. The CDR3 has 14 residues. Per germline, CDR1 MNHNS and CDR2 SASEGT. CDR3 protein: CASSEGPGPTEAFF. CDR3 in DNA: TGTGCCAGCAGTGAAGGGCCAGGGCCCACTGAAGCTTTCTTT.

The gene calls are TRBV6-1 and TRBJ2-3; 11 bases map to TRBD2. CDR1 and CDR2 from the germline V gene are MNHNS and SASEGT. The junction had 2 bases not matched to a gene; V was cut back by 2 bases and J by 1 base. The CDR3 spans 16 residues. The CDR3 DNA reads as TGTGCCAGCAGTGAAACGGGACTAGCGGGCACAGATACGCAGTATTTT. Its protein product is CASSETGLAGTDTQYF.

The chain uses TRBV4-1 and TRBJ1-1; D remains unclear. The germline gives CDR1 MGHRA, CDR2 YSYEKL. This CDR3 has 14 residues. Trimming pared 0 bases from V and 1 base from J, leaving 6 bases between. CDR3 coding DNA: TGCGCCAGCAGCCAAGAGGGCTGGAACACTGAAGCTTTCTTT. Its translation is CASSQEGWNTEAFF.

The CDR3 here is CASSIVAQNGYTF. The CDR3 region has the DNA TGTGCCAGTAGTATAGTAGCCCAAAACGGCTACACCTTC. This sequence joins TRBV19 and TRBJ1-2; no clear D gene. Germline V CDR1 and CDR2: LNHDA, SQIVND (reference sequence). The CDR3 length is 13 residues. V was clipped by 1 base and J by 8 bases, with 11 bases between them.

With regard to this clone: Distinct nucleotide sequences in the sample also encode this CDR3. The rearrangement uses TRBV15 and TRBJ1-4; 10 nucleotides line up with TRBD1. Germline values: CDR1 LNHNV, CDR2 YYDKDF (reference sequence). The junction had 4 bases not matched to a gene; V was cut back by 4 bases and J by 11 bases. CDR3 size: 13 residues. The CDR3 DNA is TGTGCCACCAGCAAAGTGGACAGGGGGAAACTGTTTTTT. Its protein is CATSKVDRGKLFF.

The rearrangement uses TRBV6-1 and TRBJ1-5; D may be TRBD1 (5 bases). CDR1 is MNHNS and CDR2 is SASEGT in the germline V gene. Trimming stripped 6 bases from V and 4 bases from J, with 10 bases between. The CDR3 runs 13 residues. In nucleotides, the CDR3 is TGTGCCAGCAGCGGGGGGGAGAATCAGCCCCAGCATTTT. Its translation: CASSGGENQPQHF.